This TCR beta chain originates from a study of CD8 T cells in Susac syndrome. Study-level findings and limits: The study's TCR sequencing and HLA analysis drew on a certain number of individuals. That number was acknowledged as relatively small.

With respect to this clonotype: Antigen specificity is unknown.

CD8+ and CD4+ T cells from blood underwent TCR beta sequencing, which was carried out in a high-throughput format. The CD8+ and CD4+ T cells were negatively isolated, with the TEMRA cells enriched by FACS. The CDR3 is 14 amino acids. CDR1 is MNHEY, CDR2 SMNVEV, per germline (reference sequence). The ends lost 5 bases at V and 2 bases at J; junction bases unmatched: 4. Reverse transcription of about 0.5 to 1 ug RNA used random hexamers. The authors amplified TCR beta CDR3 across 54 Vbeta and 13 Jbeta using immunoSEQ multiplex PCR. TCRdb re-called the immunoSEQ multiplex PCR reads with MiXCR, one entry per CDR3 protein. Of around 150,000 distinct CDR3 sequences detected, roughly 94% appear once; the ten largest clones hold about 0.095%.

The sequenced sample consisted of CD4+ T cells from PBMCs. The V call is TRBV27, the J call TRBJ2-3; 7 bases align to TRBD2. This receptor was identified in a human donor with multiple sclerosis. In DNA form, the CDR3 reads TGTGCCAGCAGTCCGCGACTAGCCACAGATACGCAGTATTTT. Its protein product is CASSPRLATDTQYF.